The rows below give T cell receptor beta chains drawn from one sample of a study of T-cell memory formation after mild COVID-19. One entry per CDR3 protein, called by TCRdb with MiXCR from the 5' RACE reads. The sample has 200,000 to 250,000 distinct CDR3 sequences, under 12% seen once. The sample comprised PBMCs or a T cell subset sorted from them (not recorded which). These receptor sequences come from a man aged 18-30 years who had mild COVID-19 (a few samples of this study predate the infection). Cell type and time point are not known. The CDR3 runs from the conserved cysteine through the conserved F or W. A D gene is named only where the DNA matches it firmly. Clone size is stated in some rows and not others, as once, few, many or a class when expanded.

abundance: few
d_gene: TRBD1
v_gene: TRBV7-8
j_gene: TRBJ1-1
CDR3aa: CASSLTDRAQGAFF
CDR3nt: TGTGCCAGCAGCTTAACTGACAGGGCCCAGGGAGCTTTCTTT

abundance: few
d_gene: TRBD1
v_gene: TRBV5-8
j_gene: TRBJ2-5
CDR3aa: CASSPGQGAWETQYF
CDR3nt: TGTGCCAGCAGCCCGGGACAGGGGGCGTGGGAGACCCAGTACTTC

abundance: few
d_gene: .
v_gene: TRBV20-1
j_gene: TRBJ2-3
CDR3aa: CSARDEGPDTQYF
CDR3nt: TGCAGTGCTAGAGATGAGGGGCCAGATACGCAGTATTTT

abundance: .
d_gene: .
v_gene: TRBV20-1
j_gene: TRBJ2-7
CDR3aa: CSASYPRGTSYEQYF
CDR3nt: TGCAGTGCAAGCTACCCTAGGGGAACTTCCTACGAGCAGTACTTC

abundance: few
d_gene: TRBD1
v_gene: TRBV5-1
j_gene: TRBJ2-3
CDR3aa: CASSGIQGDDTQYF
CDR3nt: TGCGCCAGCAGCGGAATACAGGGGGACGATACGCAGTATTTT

abundance: few
d_gene: .
v_gene: TRBV20-1
j_gene: TRBJ2-3
CDR3aa: CSAPLSGNTDTQYF
CDR3nt: TGCAGTGCCCCCCTTTCGGGGAACACAGATACGCAGTATTTT

abundance: .
d_gene: TRBD1
v_gene: TRBV29-1
j_gene: TRBJ1-2
CDR3aa: CSVDLNRGDYGYTF
CDR3nt: TGCAGCGTTGATCTTAACAGGGGCGACTATGGCTACACCTTC

abundance: .
d_gene: TRBD2
v_gene: TRBV12-3/TRBV12-4
j_gene: TRBJ2-1
CDR3aa: CASSFSGGVEFF
CDR3nt: TGTGCCAGCAGTTTCAGCGGGGGGGTGGAGTTCTTC

abundance: .
d_gene: TRBD2
v_gene: TRBV14
j_gene: TRBJ2-1
CDR3aa: CASSQGTLRGSSYNEQFF
CDR3nt: TGTGCCAGCAGCCAAGGGACGCTGCGGGGGAGCTCCTACAATGAGCAGTTCTTC

abundance: .
d_gene: .
v_gene: TRBV14
j_gene: TRBJ2-1
CDR3aa: CASSQDRRINEQFF
CDR3nt: TGTGCCAGCAGCCAAGATCGGCGGATCAATGAGCAGTTCTTC

abundance: .
d_gene: .
v_gene: TRBV7-2
j_gene: TRBJ1-2
CDR3aa: CASSRDGDYGYTF
CDR3nt: TGTGCCAGCAGCCGAGACGGAGACTATGGCTACACCTTC

abundance: many
d_gene: .
v_gene: TRBV12-3/TRBV12-4
j_gene: TRBJ2-2
CDR3aa: CASSFSGWELFF
CDR3nt: TGTGCCAGCAGTTTTTCGGGTTGGGAGCTGTTTTTT

abundance: many
d_gene: .
v_gene: TRBV7-2
j_gene: TRBJ2-5
CDR3aa: CASSLGRGWQETQYF
CDR3nt: TGTGCCAGCAGCTTAGGGAGGGGGTGGCAAGAGACCCAGTACTTC

abundance: .
d_gene: .
v_gene: TRBV4-3
j_gene: TRBJ1-4
CDR3aa: CASSQAGQANEKLFF
CDR3nt: TGCGCCAGCAGCCAGGCGGGACAAGCTAATGAAAAACTGTTTTTT

abundance: few
d_gene: .
v_gene: TRBV6-6
j_gene: TRBJ2-3
CDR3aa: CASSRSTLTDTQYF
CDR3nt: TGTGCCAGCAGTAGAAGCACCCTCACAGATACGCAGTATTTT

abundance: few
d_gene: .
v_gene: TRBV29-1
j_gene: TRBJ2-2
CDR3aa: CSAFHGELFF
CDR3nt: TGCAGCGCCTTTCACGGGGAGCTGTTTTTT

abundance: few
d_gene: .
v_gene: TRBV11-1
j_gene: TRBJ2-6
CDR3aa: CASSPGFSGANVLTF
CDR3nt: TGTGCCAGCAGCCCAGGGTTCTCTGGGGCCAACGTCCTGACTTTC

abundance: few
d_gene: .
v_gene: TRBV18
j_gene: TRBJ2-4
CDR3aa: CASSQGVQDIQYF
CDR3nt: TGTGCCAGCTCCCAAGGGGTGCAGGACATTCAGTACTTC

abundance: few
d_gene: .
v_gene: TRBV7-2
j_gene: TRBJ2-3
CDR3aa: CASSLHRVGDTQYF
CDR3nt: TGTGCCAGCAGCTTACACAGGGTTGGAGATACGCAGTATTTT

abundance: .
d_gene: .
v_gene: TRBV7-2
j_gene: TRBJ1-2
CDR3aa: CASSRGQGTGLIYGYTF
CDR3nt: TGTGCCAGCAGCCGGGGGCAGGGTACAGGGCTGATTTATGGCTACACCTTC

abundance: many
d_gene: TRBD2
v_gene: TRBV5-1
j_gene: TRBJ2-1
CDR3aa: CASSLGASGGNEQFF
CDR3nt: TGCGCCAGCAGCTTGGGGGCTAGCGGGGGCAATGAGCAGTTCTTC

abundance: many
d_gene: TRBD1
v_gene: TRBV29-1
j_gene: TRBJ2-6
CDR3aa: CSVGLGQGTSGANVLTF
CDR3nt: TGCAGCGTTGGACTAGGACAGGGTACTTCTGGGGCCAACGTCCTGACTTTC

abundance: .
d_gene: TRBD2
v_gene: TRBV10-3
j_gene: TRBJ2-3
CDR3aa: CAINSPRAGGTDTQYF
CDR3nt: TGTGCCATCAACTCCCCACGGGCGGGGGGCACAGATACGCAGTATTTT

abundance: .
d_gene: .
v_gene: TRBV20-1
j_gene: TRBJ1-5
CDR3aa: CSAAGTNQPQHF
CDR3nt: TGCAGTGCTGCAGGGACCAATCAGCCCCAGCATTTT

abundance: few
d_gene: TRBD1
v_gene: TRBV5-1
j_gene: TRBJ2-5
CDR3aa: CASSLGQGSMETQYF
CDR3nt: TGCGCCAGCAGCCTGGGACAGGGTTCGATGGAGACCCAGTACTTC